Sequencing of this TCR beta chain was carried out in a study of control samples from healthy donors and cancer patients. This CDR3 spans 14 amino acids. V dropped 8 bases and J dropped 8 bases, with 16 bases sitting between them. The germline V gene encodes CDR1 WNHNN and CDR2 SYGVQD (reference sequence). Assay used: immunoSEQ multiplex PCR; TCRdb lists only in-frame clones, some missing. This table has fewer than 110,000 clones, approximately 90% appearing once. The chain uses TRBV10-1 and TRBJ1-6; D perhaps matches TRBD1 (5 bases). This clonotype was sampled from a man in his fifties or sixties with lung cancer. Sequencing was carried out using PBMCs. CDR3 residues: CASSLGGFDSPLHF. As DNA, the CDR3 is TGCGCCAGCTCCCTGGGGGGGTTTGATTCACCCCTCCACTTT.